This is a list of T cell receptor beta chains from one sample in a study of post-analysis software for immune sequencing data. MiXCR was run by TCRdb on the PCR reads, yielding one entry per CDR3 protein. The table records over 700,000 distinct CDR3 sequences, about 27% of them present only once. Sequencing was performed on blood. The receptor set was obtained from a girl aged 10-17 years with multiple sclerosis. The CDR3 runs from the conserved cysteine through the conserved F or W. The D gene is left open where the match is weak. The size entry is marked missing in some rows and otherwise reads once, few, many or a size class.

>TRBJ2-7|NA|NA|TRBV20-1
CSAEASATYEQYF
TGCAGTGCTGAAGCTAGCGCCACCTACGAGCAGTACTTC
>TRBJ2-7|NA|few|TRBV24-1
CATSDRGTPEQYF
TGTGCCACCAGTGACCGGGGGACTCCTGAGCAGTACTTC
>TRBJ2-7|NA|NA|TRBV9
CASSVDSGSYEQYF
TGTGCCAGCAGCGTAGACTCCGGCTCCTACGAGCAGTACTTC
>TRBJ2-1|NA|few|TRBV7-8
CASSLTVRFLTEQFF
TGTGCCAGCAGCTTAACAGTCCGTTTCCTCACTGAGCAGTTCTTC
>TRBJ1-2|NA|NA|TRBV20-1
CSARDWRATNYGYTF
TGCAGTGCTAGAGATTGGAGGGCCACTAACTATGGCTACACCTTC
>TRBJ2-5|NA|few|TRBV20-1
CSFHQPPPLGETQYF
TGCAGTTTCCACCAACCCCCACCCCTGGGAGAGACCCAGTACTTC
>TRBJ2-1|TRBD2|NA|TRBV18
CASSTGTSGRGKQFF
TGTGCCAGCTCAACCGGGACTAGCGGGAGGGGTAAGCAGTTCTTC
>TRBJ1-2|NA|NA|TRBV5-1
CASSLAQMGGYTF
TGCGCCAGCAGCTTGGCACAGATGGGTGGCTACACCTTC
>TRBJ2-5|TRBD2|few|TRBV10-3
CAISGGRGALGETQYF
TGTGCCATCAGTGGCGGGAGAGGAGCTTTGGGAGAGACCCAGTACTTC
>TRBJ2-1|NA|NA|TRBV6-6
CASSYSTNEQFF
TGTGCCAGCAGTTACTCGACAAATGAGCAGTTCTTC
>TRBJ1-1|NA|few|TRBV9
CASSTGTVPQAFF
TGTGCCAGCAGCACCGGGACCGTTCCCCAAGCTTTCTTT